The present entry profiles one T cell receptor (beta chain) with its context. A few counts support this clone. Its antigen is currently not known. One base away there is no much larger clone; base qualities are not given. The sample originates from a study of radiotherapy plus CTLA-4 blockade in lung cancer listed by TCRdb under 2018. About the investigation overall: Among the enrolled patients, about 19% had an objective response, and less than 40% reached disease control. Here is what the overall study found, with its caveats: The strongest predictors of response, as reported, were early dynamic changes in blood T cell clones along with a rise in serum interferon-beta after radiation. After treatment with radiotherapy and ipilimumab, TCR clones that originated in tumors expanded in peripheral blood.

The CDR3 goes from the cysteine to the phenylalanine over 14 residues. CDR3 DNA is the only sequence kept; it has 42 bases, read in frame from the first base. V drops 2 bases and J drops 0 bases, leaving 7 bases in between. CDR1 and CDR2 are drawn from the germline V gene: SGHTA, FQGNSA. In this study, focal radiation therapy paired with CTLA-4 blockade (ipilimumab) was tested in patients who had chemo-refractory metastatic non-small-cell lung cancer. Receptor amplification or capture employed the immunoSEQ multiplex PCR assay. TCRdb's version of the immuneACCESS table is confined to in-frame rearrangements and falls short of the full clone set. An unresolved V gene accounts for under half of the shortfall where checked; the remainder is of unknown origin. The sample records roughly 130,000 clones, around 89% of which are singletons. The ten most abundant clones make up 6.9% of the sample.

The material sequenced was peripheral blood, taken from a patient treated with radiotherapy plus ipilimumab. Rearrangement joined TRBV7-2 to TRBJ1-1; matching of 5 bases hints at TRBD1 as the D gene. The TCR sequence derives from a human donor with non-small cell lung cancer that progressed on radiotherapy plus ipilimumab. The DNA reads as follows: TGTGCCAGCAGCTTACTGGGGGTGAACACTGAAGCTTTCTTT. Its coded protein is CASSLLGVNTEAFF.